A selection of T cell receptor beta chains follows, all from one sample in a study of spatial heterogeneity in lung cancer. Each CDR3 protein is one row after TCRdb ran MiXCR on the 5' RACE reads. The data show 40,000 or so distinct CDR3 sequences, about 5.2% seen once. Material: PBMCs, obtained at surgery. These TCRs come from a female donor with early-stage non-small cell lung cancer. The CDR3 runs from the conserved cysteine through the conserved F or W.

CDR3 protein	CDR3 length	V gene	J gene
CSARDPLRGGAGGGYTF	17	TRBV20-1	TRBJ1-2
CASSHPSGVSYEQYF	15	TRBV4-1	TRBJ2-7
CSASLAGRTYEQYF	14	TRBV20-1	TRBJ2-7
CASSLPPYNEQFF	13	TRBV5-1	TRBJ2-1
CASSRSGAGTNEKLFF	16	TRBV7-2	TRBJ1-4
CASSSYRGTEQYF	13	TRBV12-3/TRBV12-4	TRBJ2-7
CASSGLYEKLFF	12	TRBV19	TRBJ1-4
CAITGTGNTGELFF	14	TRBV10-3	TRBJ2-2
CASSLGQAEKLFF	13	TRBV2	TRBJ1-4
CASSSGAGDTQYF	13	TRBV5-1	TRBJ2-3
CASSSGIGQGAQEQYF	16	TRBV5-1	TRBJ2-7
CASSRGADSAYEQYF	15	TRBV5-1	TRBJ2-7
CASSLKLSPNTEAFF	15	TRBV7-9	TRBJ1-1
CASSLAGERRADTQYF	16	TRBV5-1	TRBJ2-3
CASSFGPTEAFF	12	TRBV28	TRBJ1-1
CSSPDGSYGYTF	12	TRBV20-1	TRBJ1-2
CAWSVRMNTEAFF	13	TRBV30	TRBJ1-1
CASSLVGQGTDTQYF	15	TRBV13	TRBJ2-3
CASSPPFRLSNEQFF	15	TRBV7-9	TRBJ2-1
CASIGGGDRSYEQYF	15	TRBV28	TRBJ2-7
CASSLAPGGEAFF	13	TRBV5-1	TRBJ1-1
CASRAGQGNQPQHF	14	TRBV6-2/TRBV6-3	TRBJ1-5
CASSLYGRYSGNTIYF	16	TRBV12-3/TRBV12-4	TRBJ1-3
CASSSSTSFRTDTQYF	16	TRBV7-3	TRBJ2-3
CASSSGTSGDTQYF	14	TRBV27	TRBJ2-3
CASSFGGFGGQPQHF	15	TRBV28	TRBJ1-5
CSTEHSYNEQFF	12	TRBV29-1	TRBJ2-1
CASSLSQGQQYF	12	TRBV7-9	TRBJ2-7
CASSLAPEQYF	11	TRBV7-9	TRBJ2-7
CSARDSLTYEQYF	13	TRBV20-1	TRBJ2-7
CASSYGGGHRDSQETQYF	18	TRBV6-2/TRBV6-3	TRBJ2-5
CASSGGTNEKLFF	13	TRBV2	TRBJ1-4
CSVGQTNEKLFF	12	TRBV20-1	TRBJ1-4
CASSFSGAYGYTF	13	TRBV7-3	TRBJ1-2
CASSFQLAGKYNEQFF	16	TRBV27	TRBJ2-1
CASTETDSNSPLHF	14	TRBV18	TRBJ1-6
CASSQGGYGTQYF	13	TRBV14	TRBJ2-5
CASSPLTSGGQETQYF	16	TRBV18	TRBJ2-5
CSAPKLGQGNTEAFF	15	TRBV20-1	TRBJ1-1
CASSYSSSGGSQETQYF	17	TRBV6-5	TRBJ2-5
CSARTTADTQYF	12	TRBV20-1	TRBJ2-3
CSVGERQDTEAFF	13	TRBV29-1	TRBJ1-1
CASSLPGGYGYTF	13	TRBV5-8	TRBJ1-2
CASTTQTDYEQYF	13	TRBV7-9	TRBJ2-7
CASCAGSTNEKLFF	14	TRBV28	TRBJ1-4
CASSQEGYSQPQHF	14	TRBV3-1	TRBJ1-5
CASSLGPLRGQDTGELFF	18	TRBV7-9	TRBJ2-2
CSRPGGYEQYF	11	TRBV20-1	TRBJ2-7